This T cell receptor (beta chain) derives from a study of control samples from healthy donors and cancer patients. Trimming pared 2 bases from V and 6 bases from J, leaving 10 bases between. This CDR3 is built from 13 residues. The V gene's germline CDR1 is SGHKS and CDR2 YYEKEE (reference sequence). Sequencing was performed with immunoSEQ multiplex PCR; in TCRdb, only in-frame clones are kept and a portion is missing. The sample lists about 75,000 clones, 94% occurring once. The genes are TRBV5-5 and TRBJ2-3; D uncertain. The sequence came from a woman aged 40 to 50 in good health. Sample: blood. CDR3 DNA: TGTGCCAGCAGCTTCACCACAGCGGATACGCAGTATTTT. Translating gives CASSFTTADTQYF.